One sample yielded the 17 T cell receptor beta chains listed below, sequenced in a study of T cell changes during pregnancy in multiple sclerosis. The table came from immunoSEQ multiplex PCR; TCRdb's copy has only in-frame clones and leaves some out. The sample lists about 73,000 clones; under 90% were seen once. The input for sequencing was peripheral blood, taken after pregnancy. These receptor sequences come from a female donor in good health, enrolled as a control in a pregnancy study.

V usage is TRBV7-6 and J usage is TRBJ2-7; a possible D gene is TRBD2 (6 bases). The ends were cut back, 4 bases at V and 10 bases at J, with 17 bases in the middle. Germline-derived CDR1 and CDR2 are SGHVS and FNYEAQ. CDR3 size: 13 residues. CDR3 sequence (DNA): TGTGCCAGCAGCTCCGATCACGGGACTTTTCAGTACTTC. It encodes CASSSDHGTFQYF.

The rearrangement joins TRBV11-2 to TRBJ2-7; D uncertain. The CDR3 spans 13 residues. V lost 5 bases to trimming and J lost 1 base, with 9 bases between them. Per germline, CDR1 SGHAT and CDR2 FQNNGV. CDR3 protein: CASSVGPSYEQYF. The CDR3 DNA follows: TGTGCCAGCAGCGTGGGCCCGTCCTACGAGCAGTACTTC.

The chain employs TRBV27 and TRBJ2-2; 7 bases align to TRBD1. Germline V gene sequence: CDR1 MNHEY, CDR2 SMNVEV (reference sequence). The V segment lost 6 bases and the J segment 6 bases; nucleotides outside the gene matches: 7. The length of the CDR3 is 14 residues. CDR3 coding DNA: TGTGCCAGCAGCCCAACGCAGGGGGCCGGGGAGCTGTTTTTT. Protein sequence: CASSPTQGAGELFF.

The genes are TRBV18 and TRBJ1-1; D unclear. V gave up 3 bases and J gave up 4 bases, with 9 bases separating them. The CDR3 extends over 13 amino acids. Per germline, CDR1 KGHSH and CDR2 LQKENI. CDR3: CASSPGGSTEAFF. The CDR3 nucleotides read TGTGCCAGCTCACCGGGAGGGTCCACTGAAGCTTTCTTT.

This chain connects TRBV29-1 to TRBJ2-2, with D maybe TRBD2 (5 bases). V was trimmed by 5 bases and J by 4 bases, leaving 8 bases between them. This CDR3 region has 12 residues. CDR1 is SQVTM and CDR2 is ANQGSEA in the germline V gene. The CDR3, as DNA: TGCAGCGTTTATCGGGGCACCGGGGAGCTGTTTTTT. Amino acids: CSVYRGTGELFF.

This clone was counted a few times. The V gene is TRBV5-6, the J gene TRBJ1-1; D is possibly TRBD1 (5 bases). CDR1 SGHDT and CDR2 YYEEEE come from the germline V gene. The CDR3 totals 14 residues. The ends were cut back, 2 bases at V and 6 bases at J, with 14 bases in the middle. The CDR3 coding sequence is TGTGCCAGCAGCTTCGGACAATCCCGATCTGAAGCTTTCTTT. It encodes CASSFGQSRSEAFF.

Here the CDR3 DNA reads TGTGCCAGCAGCTTCGCGGGACAGGGGAGCACAGATACGCAGTATTTT. It translates to CASSFAGQGSTDTQYF. This chain links TRBV5-6 with TRBJ2-3; 10 nucleotides match TRBD1. Losses at the gene ends were 2 bases for V and 0 bases for J; bases not matched to a gene: 3. CDR1 is SGHDT, CDR2 YYEEEE, per germline. The CDR3 covers 16 residues.

The J gene is TRBJ1-4, the V gene TRBV5-1; 10 positions match TRBD1. The CDR3 consists of 15 residues. The junction had 2 bases not matched to a gene; V was cut back by 0 bases and J by 6 bases. The germline gives CDR1 SGHRS, CDR2 YFSETQ. DNA for the CDR3: TGCGCCAGCAGCTTGGGACAGGGGGCCTATGAAAAACTGTTTTTT. Its translation: CASSLGQGAYEKLFF.

This chain joins TRBV7-9 and TRBJ2-7, with D unclear. V shed 5 bases and J shed 5 bases, with 19 bases lying between them. In germline, CDR1 is SEHNR, CDR2 FQNEAQ (reference sequence). The CDR3 runs to 15 residues. CDR3 sequence (DNA): TGTGCCAGCAGCCCCCCCGCAGGTCCTATAGACGAGCAGTACTTC. Protein sequence: CASSPPAGPIDEQYF.

The gene calls are TRBV7-9 and TRBJ2-7, with 8 bases fitting TRBD1. From germline, CDR1 is SEHNR and CDR2 FQNEAQ (reference sequence). CDR3 length: 15 amino acids. Unmatched junction bases numbered 8, after V lost 2 bases and J lost 5 bases. CDR3 sequence: CASSLKPDREDEQYF. Written as DNA, the CDR3 is TGTGCCAGCAGCTTAAAACCGGACAGGGAGGACGAGCAGTACTTC.

J is TRBJ1-2 and V is TRBV27; D is unresolved. There are 15 residues in the CDR3. V was shortened by 3 bases and J by 4 bases, with 15 bases between the two germline ends. Germline-derived CDR1 and CDR2 are MNHEY and SMNVEV (reference sequence). The CDR3 loop is CASSFGEVPFYGYTF. The CDR3 nucleotides read TGTGCCAGCAGTTTCGGTGAGGTGCCTTTCTATGGCTACACCTTC.

This clone came up a few times. V gene TRBV20-1 combines with J gene TRBJ2-3; tentatively, D is TRBD2 (6 bases). The V and J ends lost 6 bases and 4 bases respectively, with 8 bases between them. This CDR3 contains 11 residues. The germline CDR1 and CDR2 sequences are DFQATT and SNEGSKA (reference sequence). The CDR3 loop reads CSAGSPDTQYF. CDR3 bases: TGCAGTGCCGGGAGCCCAGATACGCAGTATTTT.

The chain recombines TRBV27 with TRBJ2-7; 10 positions agree with TRBD1. The V gene end was trimmed by 5 bases and the J gene end by 2 bases; junction bases not matched to a gene: 12. The germline gives CDR1 MNHEY, CDR2 SMNVEV (reference sequence). This CDR3 spans 17 amino acids. CDR3 amino acids: CASSPGGTGVDPYEQYF. The CDR3 DNA sequence: TGTGCCAGCAGTCCCGGAGGGACAGGGGTAGACCCCTACGAGCAGTACTTC.

The CDR3 loop reads CASSVGADTGELFF. CDR3 coding DNA: TGTGCCAGCAGCGTAGGGGCCGACACCGGGGAGCTGTTTTTT. V and J are TRBV9 and TRBJ2-2; D not resolved. The V gene lost 0 bases and the J gene lost 3 bases, with 6 bases spanning the gap. The CDR3 contains 14 residues. Looked up from germline, CDR1 is SGDLS and CDR2 is YYNGEE.

The chain carries TRBV4-1 and TRBJ1-1, with D perhaps matching TRBD1 (6 bases). This CDR3 is built from 14 residues. Trimming left V 1 base short and J 5 bases short, with 11 bases between. The germline CDR1 and CDR2 sequences are MGHRA and YSYEKL. Here the CDR3 DNA reads TGCGCCAGCAGCCAAGGGGTCAGGGGTACTGAAGCTTTCTTT. This sequence encodes CASSQGVRGTEAFF.

This chain joins TRBV7-2 and TRBJ2-7, with 9 positions matching TRBD1. Per the germline V gene, CDR1 is SGHTA and CDR2 is FQGNSA. Trimming at V came to 5 bases and at J to 2 bases, leaving 13 bases not matched to a gene. The CDR3 consists of 17 residues. For the CDR3, the DNA is TGTGCCAGCAGCCGCTCCGCCGGGACAGGGATTGCCTACGAGCAGTACTTC. Protein sequence: CASSRSAGTGIAYEQYF.

This sequence joins TRBV2 and TRBJ1-1, with D possibly being TRBD1 (5 bases). This CDR3 region has 13 residues. The V and J ends lost 1 base and 7 bases respectively, with 10 bases between them. The germline V gene has CDR1 SNHLY and CDR2 FYNNEI. CDR3 amino acids: CASSEVGRDEAFF. DNA of the CDR3: TGTGCCAGCAGTGAAGTGGGCAGGGATGAAGCTTTCTTT.